These 8 T cell receptor beta chains share one sample of origin, sequenced in a study of beta chain features in type 1 diabetes. The study reverse transcribed the entire isolated RNA, so it sequenced expressed TCRB transcripts. Repertoires were generated with immunoSEQ multiplex PCR, while TCRdb's copy carries only in-frame clones and drops some. The table records about 930,000 clones, 15% to 20% of them present only once. Specimen: naive CD4+ T cells from blood. These receptors were obtained from a woman aged 18-29 years in good health.

Comment on this clone: Other DNA sequences of this sample code for an identical CDR3. This rearrangement joins TRBV28 to TRBJ2-2, with 8 nucleotides matching TRBD1. J lost 3 bases, V lost 6 bases, and 6 bases had no gene match. This CDR3 contains 15 residues. The germline V gene encodes CDR1 MDHEN and CDR2 SYDVKM. The DNA for the CDR3 is TGTGCCAGCAGAACCGGGACAGGATACACCGGGGAGCTGTTTTTT. Translation gives CASRTGTGYTGELFF.

This clone has only a few counts. The chain has TRBV7-3 and TRBJ1-5; no clear D. The germline gives CDR1 SGHTA, CDR2 FQGTGA. V gave up 0 bases and J gave up 4 bases, with 4 bases separating them. CDR3 size: 13 residues. The CDR3 DNA is TGTGCCAGCAGCTTAACTAATAATCAGCCCCAGCATTTT. It codes for CASSLTNNQPQHF.

V is TRBV28 and J is TRBJ2-1; possible D gene TRBD1, 7 bases. Per the germline V gene, CDR1 is MDHEN and CDR2 is SYDVKM. This CDR3 is built from 14 residues. V lost 6 bases to trimming and J lost 5 bases, with 14 bases between them. DNA of the CDR3: TGTGCCAGCAGGCCAGGGGGGACACACAATGAGCAGTTCTTC. This codes for CASRPGGTHNEQFF.

The chain carries TRBV16 and TRBJ2-7, with D possibly being TRBD1 (6 bases). This CDR3 has 12 residues. Germline V gene lookup returns CDR1 KGHSY and CDR2 FQNENV. V lost 4 bases, J lost 7 bases, and 11 bases lay in between. CDR3 region: CASSPRQAEQYF. The CDR3 DNA reads as TGTGCCAGCAGCCCCCGACAGGCTGAGCAGTACTTC.

This CDR3 is CASSLFGTGYEQYF. The CDR3 DNA reads TGCGCCAGCAGCTTGTTTGGGACAGGTTACGAGCAGTACTTC. The chain links TRBV5-1 to TRBJ2-7, with 8 bases fitting TRBD1. CDR3 length equals 14 residues. Trimming took 1 base from V and 4 from J; bases not matched to a gene: 4. Germline CDR1 and CDR2: SGHRS and YFSETQ.

In this sample, this clone turned up a few times. V gene TRBV11-2 combines with J gene TRBJ2-3; weak D call: TRBD2 (6 bases). V gave up 5 bases and J gave up 0 bases, with 21 bases separating them. The germline CDR1 and CDR2 sequences are SGHAT and FQNNGV. The length of the CDR3 is 18 residues. In nucleotides, the CDR3 is TGTGCCAGCAGCCCCGAACCTCGAGGGACTTATAGCACAGATACGCAGTATTTT. Its protein product is CASSPEPRGTYSTDTQYF.

In this sample, this clone turned up a few times. J is TRBJ2-7 and V is TRBV28, with D perhaps matching TRBD1 (5 bases). The CDR3 has 14 residues. CDR1 MDHEN and CDR2 SYDVKM come from the germline V gene. The germline V and J ends were trimmed by 6 bases and 5 bases, with 17 bases remaining between them. CDR3 amino acids: CASRIGQGGNEQYF. The CDR3 region has the DNA TGTGCCAGCAGAATCGGGCAGGGTGGAAACGAGCAGTACTTC.

V gene TRBV29-1 combines with J gene TRBJ1-2; 8 bases match TRBD1. CDR1 and CDR2 (germline): SQVTM, ANQGSEA. This CDR3 is 13 amino acids long. J lost 4 bases, V lost 4 bases, and 5 bases had no gene match. The CDR3 DNA reads TGCAGCGTTGGGACAGGGCTTGGCTATGGCTACACCTTC. Translating it yields CSVGTGLGYGYTF.